These 8 T cell receptor beta chains were all obtained from the same sample, sequenced in a study of CD8 T cells in Susac syndrome. The RNA input was roughly 0.45 to 1 ug, and it was reverse transcribed with random hexamers. TCRdb used MiXCR to reprocess the immunoSEQ multiplex PCR reads, holding one entry per CDR3 protein. Among some 190,000 distinct CDR3 sequences listed, less than 95% were seen once. Sequences were obtained from CD4+ T cells from PBMCs. The receptors were gathered from a human donor in good health.

V usage is TRBV11-2 and J usage is TRBJ1-5; D gene uncertain. Germline V gene sequence: CDR1 SGHAT, CDR2 FQNNGV. The CDR3 sequence is 13 residues long. Trimming pared 5 bases from V and 5 bases from J, leaving 10 bases between. CDR3 amino acids: CASSLFGDQPQHF. The DNA of the CDR3 is TGTGCCAGCAGCCTATTCGGGGATCAGCCCCAGCATTTT.

This sequence joins TRBV27 and TRBJ2-7; TRBD2 matches at 12 bases. V lost 6 bases and J lost 4; bases outside the gene matches: 13. From germline, CDR1 is MNHEY and CDR2 SMNVEV (reference sequence). The CDR3 spans 17 residues. This CDR3 reads CASSTSSSGRAGYEQYF. CDR3 DNA sequence: TGTGCCAGCAGCACCTCCTCTAGCGGGAGGGCTGGTTACGAGCAGTACTTC.

This clonotype was counted a single time. The V and J genes are TRBV29-1 and TRBJ1-1, with 9 bases identical to TRBD1. The trim removed 6 bases at V and 2 bases at J, leaving 4 bases unmatched. This CDR3 has 13 residues. The germline gives CDR1 SQVTM, CDR2 ANQGSEA. In DNA form, the CDR3 reads TGCAGCGTGGGGGGACAGGGAAACACTGAAGCTTTCTTT. Translating it yields CSVGGQGNTEAFF.

This clonotype was seen only once. The CDR3 DNA is TGCAGTGCTTCACATTCTTCCTACAATGAGCAGTTCTTC. This codes for CSASHSSYNEQFF. V and J are TRBV20-1 and TRBJ2-1; D is unclear. The CDR3 is 13 amino acids. V was clipped by 5 bases and J by 1 base, with 9 bases between them. In germline, CDR1 is DFQATT, CDR2 SNEGSKA (reference sequence).

The chain is built from TRBV27 and TRBJ2-7; TRBD2 is a possible D gene (5 bases). Trimming shortened V by 6 bases and J by 6 bases, and 15 bases separated the two germline ends. CDR1 and CDR2 from the germline V gene are MNHEY and SMNVEV (reference sequence). The CDR3 is 13 residues long. The CDR3 protein is CASRSSAEVEQYF. In nucleotides, the CDR3 is TGTGCCAGCAGATCTTCCGCGGAGGTCGAGCAGTACTTC.

This sequence joins TRBV12-3 or TRBV12-4 and TRBJ2-1; D remains ambiguous. The CDR3 has 14 amino acids. With 1 base removed from V and 7 bases from J, the gap between germline ends came to 11 bases. Here the CDR3 reads CASSLEWALNEQFF. DNA for the CDR3: TGTGCCAGCAGTTTAGAGTGGGCCCTGAATGAGCAGTTCTTC.

The chain joins TRBV12-3 or TRBV12-4 to TRBJ1-1; a weak D match, TRBD1 (5 bases). Trimming took off 4 bases at V and 3 bases at J, with 15 bases between the two ends. The CDR3 contains 15 residues. CDR3 coding DNA: TGTGCCAGCAGTTCCCCTAGAGTAGGGGACACTGAAGCTTTCTTT. Encoded protein: CASSSPRVGDTEAFF.

V gene TRBV28 combines with J gene TRBJ2-1, with 10 positions matching TRBD2. Trimming took 4 bases from V and 2 from J; bases not matched to a gene: 5. Germline lookup yields CDR1 MDHEN and CDR2 SYDVKM. This CDR3 has 16 residues. This CDR3 reads CASSSLAGATYNEQFF. The CDR3 DNA follows: TGTGCCAGCAGTTCCCTAGCGGGAGCGACCTACAATGAGCAGTTCTTC.